This passage covers 24 T cell receptor beta chains from one sample sequenced in a study of cytomegalovirus exposure and HLA in healthy donors. The PCR ran on 60 Vbeta and 13 Jbeta primers. Assay used: immunoSEQ multiplex PCR; TCRdb lists only in-frame clones, some missing. The table lists 90,000 to 100,000 clones, 74% of them singletons. The sample was PBMCs. The receptors come from a male donor in good health and CMV-seronegative.

The chain is built from TRBV7-6 and TRBJ1-1, with TRBD1 matching 8 bases. Per germline, CDR1 SGHVS and CDR2 FNYEAQ. The CDR3 has 16 amino acids. The junction had 14 bases not matched to a gene; V was cut back by 10 bases and J by 1 base. The CDR3 DNA is TGTGCCACACAAGGGGCAGGGGGCGCGAGGAACACTGAAGCTTTCTTT. As protein: CATQGAGGARNTEAFF.

The chain links TRBV7-2 to TRBJ2-7, with TRBD2 matching over 12 bases. The CDR3 length is 18 residues. Germline V lookup: CDR1 SGHTA, CDR2 FQGNSA. Germline trimming cut 1 base from V and 0 bases from J; bases unmatched to any gene: 7. CDR3 sequence (DNA): TGTGCCAGCAGCTTAGGGCGAGGACTAGCGGGGACCTCCTACGAGCAGTACTTC. It is translated as CASSLGRGLAGTSYEQYF.

J is TRBJ2-7 and V is TRBV19; 14 bases map to TRBD2. The V gene's germline CDR1 is LNHDA and CDR2 SQIVND (reference sequence). J lost 0 bases, V lost 7 bases, and 14 bases had no gene match. There are 19 residues in the CDR3. The CDR3 region has the DNA TGTGCCAGTATCCTCAGGGGACTAGCGGGAGCCATGACCTCCTACGAGCAGTACTTC. Encoded protein: CASILRGLAGAMTSYEQYF.

The chain recombines TRBV7-6 with TRBJ2-1; 9 positions match TRBD2. Germline lookup yields CDR1 SGHVS and CDR2 FNYEAQ. The CDR3 is 21 amino acids. Trimming removed 3 bases from V and 1 base from J; junction bases left unmatched: 19. The DNA for the CDR3 is TGTGCCAGCAGCTTGGATTTTAAGACTAGCGGAGACCTTTTTTCCTACAATGAGCAGTTCTTC. Translating gives CASSLDFKTSGDLFSYNEQFF.

The J gene is TRBJ1-2, the V gene TRBV28, with D maybe TRBD1 (6 bases). In germline, CDR1 is MDHEN, CDR2 SYDVKM. Trimming pared 6 bases from V and 1 base from J, leaving 15 bases between. CDR3 length equals 15 residues. The CDR3: CASSPTDRSNYGYTF. Here the CDR3 DNA reads TGTGCCAGCAGCCCAACCGACAGGAGTAACTATGGCTACACCTTC.

V is TRBV9 and J is TRBJ2-3; 9 nucleotides agree with TRBD2. V shed 1 base, J shed 2 bases, and the junction held 8 bases outside the gene matches. The CDR3 is made up of 17 amino acids. Germline loops: CDR1 SGDLS, CDR2 YYNGEE. CDR3 residues: CASSVSSSGTYTDTQYF. CDR3 coding DNA: TGTGCCAGCAGCGTATCTTCTAGCGGGACGTACACAGATACGCAGTATTTT.

The V and J genes are TRBV7-2 and TRBJ2-7; D may be TRBD1 (6 bases). The CDR3 sequence is 16 residues long. Trimming shortened V by 1 base and J by 0 bases, and 13 bases separated the two germline ends. Germline lookup yields CDR1 SGHTA and CDR2 FQGNSA. The CDR3 spells CASSLGWTAPSYEQYF. The CDR3 DNA is TGTGCCAGCAGCTTAGGGTGGACAGCCCCCTCCTACGAGCAGTACTTC.

The chain employs TRBV6-4 and TRBJ2-2, with TRBD2 identical over 10 bases. CDR3 length: 13 amino acids. The trim removed 5 bases at V and 7 bases at J, leaving 1 base unmatched. Germline V gene sequence: CDR1 MRHNA, CDR2 SNTAGT. The CDR3 DNA reads TGTGCCAGCAGTCGACTAGCGGGCGGGGAGCTGTTTTTT. Amino acid sequence: CASSRLAGGELFF.

This chain uses TRBV28 with TRBJ1-2; 7 positions agree with TRBD1. This CDR3 spans 15 amino acids. V was pared by 5 bases and J by 2 bases, with 8 bases of the junction left unmatched. Germline CDR1 is MDHEN and CDR2 is SYDVKM. The CDR3 sequence is CASSPQLQGNYGYTF. The CDR3 nucleotides are TGTGCCAGCAGTCCACAATTACAGGGGAACTATGGCTACACCTTC.

The table lists this clone with a count of one. The genes are TRBV28 and TRBJ1-4, with 9 bases identical to TRBD1. This CDR3 is 16 amino acids long. After removal of 5 bases from V and 6 bases from J, the junction contained 10 bases not matched to a gene. The germline gives CDR1 MDHEN, CDR2 SYDVKM. The CDR3 nucleotides read TGTGCCAGCAGTCTTATAGGGACAGGGACCGATGAAAAACTGTTTTTT. Encoded protein: CASSLIGTGTDEKLFF.

This chain uses TRBV5-8 with TRBJ1-1, with 9 bases that match TRBD1. The CDR3 consists of 14 residues. Looked up from germline, CDR1 is SGHTS and CDR2 is YDEGEE. V was pared by 4 bases and J by 9 bases, with 10 bases of the junction left unmatched. The CDR3, as DNA: TGTGCCAGCAGCCTGGGACAGGGACCTTATAAAGCTTTCTTT. Protein product: CASSLGQGPYKAFF.

This chain joins TRBV19 and TRBJ1-4, with D possibly TRBD1 on 6 matching bases. CDR1 LNHDA and CDR2 SQIVND come from the germline V gene (reference sequence). Trimming stripped 9 bases from V and 6 bases from J, with 23 bases between. CDR3 length: 16 amino acids. The CDR3, as DNA: TGTGCCAGCATGGCTGGCGCGGGGGGGCATGATGAAAAACTGTTTTTT. The encoded protein is CASMAGAGGHDEKLFF. Full variable domain (remainder filled in from reference TRBV19 and TRBJ1-4): DGGITQSPKYLFRKEGQNVTLSCEQNLNHDAMYWYRQDPGQGLRLIYYSQIVNDFQKGDIAEGYSVSREKKESFPLTVTSAQKNPTAFYLCASMAGAGGHDEKLFFGSGTQLSVL.

This clone was counted a few times. The V gene is TRBV6-1, the J gene TRBJ2-5; 8 bases agree with TRBD1. The CDR3 totals 16 residues. Germline lookup yields CDR1 MNHNS and CDR2 SASEGT. Trimming took 4 bases from V and 2 from J; bases not matched to a gene: 9. CDR3 loop: CASSASRGRGQETQYF. In nucleotides, the CDR3 is TGTGCCAGCAGTGCCAGCAGGGGGCGAGGACAAGAGACCCAGTACTTC.

The J gene is TRBJ2-2, the V gene TRBV7-6; TRBD2 aligns across 7 bases. The trim removed 5 bases at V and 4 bases at J, leaving 13 bases unmatched. The CDR3 has 17 amino acids. Germline values: CDR1 SGHVS, CDR2 FNYEAQ. The chain's CDR3 is CASSRFGGGPGTGELFF. The CDR3 nucleotides are TGTGCCAGCAGCCGTTTTGGGGGAGGGCCCGGCACCGGGGAGCTGTTTTTT.

This clone was recorded a few times. V is TRBV5-1 and J is TRBJ1-4; D remains ambiguous. Germline CDR1 is SGHRS and CDR2 is YFSETQ. V lost 2 bases to trimming and J lost 8 bases, with 13 bases between them. The CDR3 has 14 amino acids. This CDR3 reads CASSFSREREKLFF. The CDR3 DNA follows: TGCGCCAGCAGCTTTTCCCGGGAGCGCGAAAAACTGTTTTTT.

This chain joins TRBV6-1 and TRBJ2-7; 15 bases map to TRBD2. Germline V CDR1 and CDR2: MNHNS, SASEGT. The CDR3 runs 16 residues. V dropped 4 bases and J dropped 5; count of bases not matched to a gene: 6. CDR3 sequence (DNA): TGTGCCAGCAGTGGGACTAGCGGGAGGGCTGGAAACGAGCAGTACTTC. Its protein product is CASSGTSGRAGNEQYF.

This clone has only a few counts. The J gene is TRBJ2-2, the V gene TRBV6-1; 7 nucleotides agree with TRBD1. The germline gives CDR1 MNHNS, CDR2 SASEGT. V shed 0 bases, J shed 7 bases, and the junction held 2 bases outside the gene matches. This CDR3 region has 14 residues. CDR3: CASSEAGGFGELFF. Here the CDR3 DNA reads TGTGCCAGCAGTGAAGCAGGGGGCTTCGGGGAGCTGTTTTTT.

This rearrangement joins TRBV6-4 to TRBJ1-3; D is unclear. Trimming removed 6 bases at V and 0 bases at J, with 15 bases between. In germline, CDR1 is MRHNA, CDR2 SNTAGT. There are 16 residues in the CDR3. The chain's CDR3 is CASSLTQTSSGNTIYF. The CDR3 DNA follows: TGTGCCAGCAGCCTAACACAGACAAGCTCTGGAAACACCATATATTTT.

The V and J genes are TRBV28 and TRBJ1-5; D is uncertain. The CDR3 spans 16 residues. The germline CDR1 and CDR2 sequences are MDHEN and SYDVKM. This CDR3 is CAALAGSMYSNQPQHF. CDR3 bases: TGTGCGGCGCTTGCGGGCAGTATGTATAGCAATCAGCCCCAGCATTTT.

The genes are TRBV28 and TRBJ2-3; TRBD1 agrees at 7 bases. The germline CDR1 and CDR2 sequences are MDHEN and SYDVKM. V lost 3 bases to trimming and J lost 5 bases; unmatched junction nucleotides: 11. The CDR3 totals 16 residues. The CDR3 loop reads CASSLTGSSRLDTQYF. CDR3 coding DNA: TGTGCCAGCAGTTTGACAGGGAGCAGCCGTTTAGATACGCAGTATTTT.

There are a few counts of this clone. V is TRBV7-6 and J is TRBJ2-7; D may be TRBD1 (5 bases). The V gene's germline CDR1 is SGHVS and CDR2 FNYEAQ. The ends were cut back, 5 bases at V and 4 bases at J, with 9 bases in the middle. This CDR3 has 12 residues. CDR3 in DNA: TGTGCCAGCAGCGGGGCGCGGTACGAGCAGTACTTC. Translating it yields CASSGARYEQYF.

The chain combines TRBV28 with TRBJ1-5; TRBD1 aligns across 10 bases. Per germline, CDR1 MDHEN and CDR2 SYDVKM. The V gene end was trimmed by 5 bases and the J gene end by 4 bases; junction bases not matched to a gene: 14. This CDR3 contains 18 residues. The CDR3 sequence is CASSLTILRDRGNQPQHF. The CDR3 DNA reads TGTGCCAGCAGTCTTACCATTTTACGGGACAGGGGTAATCAGCCCCAGCATTTT. The whole variable domain, filled in from reference TRBV28 and TRBJ1-5, reads DVKVTQSSRYLVKRTGEKVFLECVQDMDHENMFWYRQDPGLGLRLIYFSYDVKMKEKGDIPEGYSVSREKKERFSLILESASTNQTSMYLCASSLTILRDRGNQPQHFGDGTRLSIL.

The V call is TRBV7-3, the J call TRBJ2-1; D not certain. This CDR3 region has 15 residues. Germline V gives CDR1 SGHTA, CDR2 FQGTGA. Trimming shortened V by 6 bases and J by 8 bases, and 20 bases separated the two germline ends. The CDR3, as DNA: TGTGCCAGCAGTTTGTCCGCGCTTAGCAGCGATGAGCAGTTCTTC. This codes for CASSLSALSSDEQFF. Full variable domain (rest looked up from reference TRBV7-3 and TRBJ2-1): GAGVSQTPSNKVTEKGKYVELRCDPISGHTALYWYRQSLGQGPEFLIYFQGTGAADDSGLPNDRFFAVRPEGSVSTLKIQRTERGDSAVYLCASSLSALSSDEQFFGPGTRLTVL.

The chain has TRBV6-1 and TRBJ1-2, with D possibly TRBD1 on 5 matching bases. This CDR3 region has 15 residues. In germline, CDR1 is MNHNS, CDR2 SASEGT. The ends were cut back, 0 bases at V and 8 bases at J, with 16 bases in the middle. Here the CDR3 reads CASSEALTREWGYTF. CDR3 sequence (DNA): TGTGCCAGCAGTGAAGCGCTTACCAGGGAATGGGGCTACACCTTC.